Below are 8 T cell receptor beta chains sequenced from a single sample in a study of blood T cell repertoires in COVID-19. Some clones are missing from TCRdb's copy, which holds only in-frame ones; the method was immunoSEQ multiplex PCR. Among around 100,000 clones, roughly 84% were seen once, and the ten largest hold 4.5%. Sequenced material: peripheral blood. The receptor source for this set is a human donor in a cohort sampled during active COVID-19.

The rearrangement uses TRBV5-1 and TRBJ1-2, with TRBD1 matching over 7 bases. Germline V CDR1 and CDR2: SGHRS, YFSETQ. V lost 2 bases, J lost 1 base, and 8 bases stayed unmatched. This CDR3 spans 16 amino acids. The CDR3 coding sequence is TGCGCCAGCAGCTTTGCATCCGGGACAGATAACTATGGCTACACCTTC. Translating gives CASSFASGTDNYGYTF.

Points on this clone: Other DNA sequences within the sample encode an identical CDR3. V usage is TRBV10-3 and J usage is TRBJ2-3, with D maybe TRBD2 (5 bases). This CDR3 is 15 amino acids long. V gave up 0 bases and J gave up 1 base, with 8 bases separating them. Germline CDR1 is ENHRY and CDR2 is SYGVKD. The CDR3 loop is CAISESTRGTDTQYF. The CDR3 nucleotides are TGTGCCATCAGTGAGTCAACTAGGGGCACAGATACGCAGTATTTT.

This clone was seen a few times. The chain links TRBV10-3 to TRBJ2-3; TRBD2 aligns across 7 bases. Per the germline V gene, CDR1 is ENHRY and CDR2 is SYGVKD. The junction had 4 bases not matched to a gene; V was cut back by 5 bases and J by 2 bases. The CDR3 covers 14 residues. The CDR3 sequence: CAISRAGDTDTQYF. The CDR3, as DNA: TGTGCCATCAGTCGTGCGGGGGACACAGATACGCAGTATTTT.

The chain recombines TRBV18 with TRBJ2-5, with 8 bases matching TRBD1. The trim removed 3 bases at V and 1 base at J, leaving 1 base unmatched. The CDR3 is made up of 14 amino acids. Germline V gene sequence: CDR1 KGHSH, CDR2 LQKENI. The CDR3 DNA sequence: TGTGCCAGCTCACCGGGACAGGCCCAAGAGACCCAGTACTTC. Amino acid sequence: CASSPGQAQETQYF.

This clone was seen more than once but under ten times. V usage is TRBV7-2 and J usage is TRBJ1-6, with 9 positions matching TRBD1. From germline, CDR1 is SGHTA and CDR2 FQGNSA. CDR3 size: 16 residues. Trimming took 4 bases from V and 7 from J; bases not matched to a gene: 8. CDR3 coding DNA: TGTGCCAGCAGCTCCCGGCCCGGGACAGGGAATTCACCCCTCCACTTT. Amino acids: CASSSRPGTGNSPLHF.

The chain recombines TRBV2 with TRBJ2-3; D may be TRBD2 (5 bases). CDR1 and CDR2 (germline): SNHLY, FYNNEI. V dropped 6 bases and J dropped 6 bases, with 10 bases sitting between them. The CDR3 is 12 residues long. DNA for the CDR3: TGTGCCAGCAGCGAGGAGGTGGATACGCAGTATTTT. Its protein product is CASSEEVDTQYF.

The CDR3 loop reads CASSQTRTSEYEQYF. For the CDR3, the DNA is TGCGCCAGCAGCCAGACGAGGACTAGCGAGTACGAGCAGTACTTC. The chain employs TRBV4-3 and TRBJ2-7; 9 nucleotides align to TRBD2. Germline-derived CDR1 and CDR2 are LGHNA and YSLEER. V was pared by 3 bases and J by 4 bases, with 7 bases of the junction left unmatched. The CDR3 contains 15 residues.

The chain carries TRBV4-3 and TRBJ1-2; 11 positions match TRBD1. Looked up from germline, CDR1 is LGHNA and CDR2 is YSLEER. This CDR3 region has 16 residues. V gave up 4 bases and J gave up 4 bases; unmatched junction bases: 8. The DNA of the CDR3 is TGCGCCAGCAGCCCAGACCGGGACAGGGGGTTCTATGGCTACACCTTC. Translated: CASSPDRDRGFYGYTF.